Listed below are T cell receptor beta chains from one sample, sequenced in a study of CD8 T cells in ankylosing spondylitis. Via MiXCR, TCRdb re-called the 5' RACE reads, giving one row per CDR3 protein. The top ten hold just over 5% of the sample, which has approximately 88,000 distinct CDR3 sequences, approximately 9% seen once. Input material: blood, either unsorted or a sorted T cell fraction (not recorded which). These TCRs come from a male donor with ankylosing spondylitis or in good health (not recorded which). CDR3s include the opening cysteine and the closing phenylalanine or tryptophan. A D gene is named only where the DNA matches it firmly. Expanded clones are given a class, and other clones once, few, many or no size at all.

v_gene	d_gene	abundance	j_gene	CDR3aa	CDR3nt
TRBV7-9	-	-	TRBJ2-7	CARSGSSYSYEQYF	TGTGCCAGATCAGGGTCCTCTTACTCCTACGAGCAGTACTTC
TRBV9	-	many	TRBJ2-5	CASSVEDSTETQYF	TGTGCCAGCAGCGTAGAAGATAGCACTGAGACCCAGTACTTC
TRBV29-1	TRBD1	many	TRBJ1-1	CSVTGGIYTEAFF	TGCAGCGTTACAGGGGGCATCTACACTGAAGCTTTCTTT
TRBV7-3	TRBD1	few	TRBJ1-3	CASSFSGGISGNTIYF	TGTGCCAGCAGCTTTTCAGGGGGAATTTCTGGAAACACCATATATTTT
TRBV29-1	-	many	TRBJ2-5	CSVEAGIQETQYF	TGCAGCGTTGAAGCAGGGATCCAAGAGACCCAGTACTTC
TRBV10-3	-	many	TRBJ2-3	CAISEQQGFSTDTQYF	TGTGCCATCAGTGAGCAACAGGGATTCTCCACAGATACGCAGTATTTT
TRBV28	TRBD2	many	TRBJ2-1	CASSYPSGGNEQFF	TGTGCCAGCAGTTATCCTAGCGGGGGGAATGAGCAGTTCTTC
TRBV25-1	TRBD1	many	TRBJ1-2	CASTPTGVNYGYTF	TGTGCCAGCACCCCGACAGGGGTTAACTATGGCTACACCTTC
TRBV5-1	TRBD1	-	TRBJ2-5	CASSLVQGSRETQYF	TGCGCCAGCAGCTTGGTACAGGGGAGTAGAGAGACCCAGTACTTC
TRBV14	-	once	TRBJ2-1	CASSHSGEQFF	TGTGCCAGCAGCCATAGCGGTGAGCAGTTCTTC
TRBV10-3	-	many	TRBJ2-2	CAISELLPRTGELFF	TGTGCCATCAGTGAGCTACTACCGCGGACCGGGGAGCTGTTTTTT
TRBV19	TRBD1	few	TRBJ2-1	CASSLEGTGYNEQFF	TGTGCCAGTAGTCTGGAGGGGACAGGGTACAATGAGCAGTTCTTC
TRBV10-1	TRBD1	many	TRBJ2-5	CASSEVRGHHHRQETQYF	TGCGCCAGCAGTGAGGTCAGGGGGCACCACCACCGCCAAGAGACCCAGTACTTC
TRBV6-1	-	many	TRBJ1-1	CASRDTEAFF	TGTGCCAGCAGGGACACTGAAGCTTTCTTT
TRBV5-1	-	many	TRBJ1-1	CASSPDTMNTEAFF	TGCGCCAGCAGCCCGGACACGATGAACACTGAAGCTTTCTTT
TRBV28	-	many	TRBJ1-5	CASRVLSEPQHF	TGTGCCAGCAGGGTTTTATCGGAGCCCCAGCATTTT
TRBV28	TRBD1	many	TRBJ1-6	CASSLGQGLHPLHF	TGTGCCAGCAGCCTCGGACAGGGCCTGCATCCCCTCCACTTT
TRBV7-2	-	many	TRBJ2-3	CASSLVSTRTDTQYF	TGTGCCAGCAGCTTAGTTTCTACACGAACAGATACGCAGTATTTT